This T cell receptor (beta chain) was sequenced during a study of regulatory T cells in long-lasting Graves disease. Whole-study context: Antithyroid drug use was under 3 months in newly diagnosed Graves' patients.

V shed 1 base and J shed 4 bases, with 16 bases lying between them. The CDR3 covers 16 residues. Germline CDR1 LNHNV, CDR2 YYDKDF (reference sequence). In this sample, this clonotype turned up a few times. What it binds is not known. Study-wide results and limits: There were preferences for TRBV28, TRBJ1-2 and TRBJ2-5 in persistent disease.

Assembly of TCR beta libraries relied on iRepertoire HTBI primers together with Arm-PCR of CDR3 regions. TCRdb re-analysed the multiplex PCR reads in MiXCR, keeping a single row per CDR3 protein. The data show about 530,000 distinct CDR3 sequences, with 15% to 20% seen just once and 20% to 25% held by the top ten. The time point here: newly diagnosed GD, antithyroid drugs for less than 3 months. The TCR library was made from RNA that had been extracted from PBMCs in TRIzol. The patient group derived from an endocrinology department in Xi'an, China. These same records also appear under a second study, on T cells in Graves' hyperthyroidism and ophthalmopathy. That study adds: The primer set for the first-round RT-PCR of the TCR CDR3 was HTBI.

The sample consisted of peripheral blood mononuclear cells (PBMCs), taken at new diagnosis, from a patient treated with antithyroid drugs. The origin of this receptor is a woman between 40 and 65 years old with Graves disease. The rearrangement joins TRBV15 to TRBJ1-1; no clear D. CDR3 loop: CATSRARSGWGTEAFF. CDR3 in DNA: TGTGCCACCAGCAGAGCTAGGTCGGGATGGGGCACTGAAGCTTTCTTT.